The entry that follows covers one T cell receptor (beta chain) sequence. TCRdb analysed the RT-PCR reads with MiXCR anew, one entry per CDR3 protein. This sample has 600,000 to 700,000 distinct CDR3 sequences; 13% to 15% occur once, and the top ten carry 7.5% to 8%. These data are taken from a study of response to subunit inactivated influenza vaccine. The sequencing here drew on PBMCs from blood, taken roughly 15 days before vaccination. This sequence was found in a man in his fifties who received an inactivated influenza vaccine.

The CDR3 DNA reads as TGTGCCAGCAGCCCCGGTATAGGAGAGCAGTTCTTC. This sequence encodes CASSPGIGEQFF. V usage is TRBV7-9 and J usage is TRBJ2-1; D is unclear. Germline loops: CDR1 SEHNR, CDR2 FQNEAQ (reference sequence). This CDR3 comprises 12 residues. V lost 5 bases and J 10 bases, leaving 12 bases between the germline ends.